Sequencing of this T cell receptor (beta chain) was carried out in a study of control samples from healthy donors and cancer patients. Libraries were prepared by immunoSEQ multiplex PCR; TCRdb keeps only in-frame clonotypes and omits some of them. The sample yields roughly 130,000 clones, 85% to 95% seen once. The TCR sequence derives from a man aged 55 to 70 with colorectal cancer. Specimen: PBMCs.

In DNA, the CDR3 is TGTGCCAGCAGCTTAGATGCGACAGTGGCCTACGAGCAGTACTTC. Translation gives CASSLDATVAYEQYF. V is TRBV7-9 and J is TRBJ2-7; perhaps TRBD1 as D (5 bases). The CDR3 runs to 15 residues. CDR1 is SEHNR and CDR2 is FQNEAQ in the germline V gene (reference sequence). Trimming shortened V by 1 base and J by 2 bases, and 12 bases separated the two germline ends. Variable domain in full (rest from reference TRBV7-9 and TRBJ2-7): DTGVSQNPRHKITKRGQNVTFRCDPISEHNRLYWYRQTLGQGPEFLTYFQNEAQLEKSRLLSDRFSAERPKGSFSTLEIQRTEQGDSAMYLCASSLDATVAYEQYFGPGTRLTVT.